These T cell receptor beta chains were read from a single sample in a study of T cell responses to AZD1222 COVID-19 vaccine. Using immunoSEQ multiplex PCR, the repertoire was profiled, and TCRdb retains in-frame clones only, with some absent. The table lists about 86,000 clones, around 73% of them singletons. Here the sequenced sample was peripheral blood, taken on day 0 of AZD1222 vaccination. All receptors come from an adult in good health. Each CDR3 is given with its conserved first and last residue. The D gene is left open where the match is weak.

v_gene	d_gene	j_gene	CDR3aa	CDR3nt
TRBV12-3/TRBV12-4	NA	TRBJ1-1	CASSGYRVTEAFF	TGTGCCAGCAGCGGGTACAGGGTCACTGAAGCTTTCTTT
TRBV3-1/TRBV3-2	TRBD1	TRBJ2-7	CASSHRDRDYEQYF	TGTGCCAGCAGCCACAGGGACAGGGACTACGAGCAGTACTTC
TRBV18	TRBD2	TRBJ2-7	CASSPGGGHEQYF	TGTGCCAGCTCACCAGGGGGAGGGCACGAGCAGTACTTC
TRBV4-1	NA	TRBJ2-1	CASSQTSLGASFYEQFF	TGCGCCAGCAGCCAAACCTCACTGGGGGCCTCTTTCTATGAGCAGTTCTTC
TRBV27	NA	TRBJ2-2	CASSLSVGRLDTGELFF	TGTGCCAGCAGTTTATCGGTGGGCAGATTGGACACCGGGGAGCTGTTTTTT
TRBV28	TRBD2	TRBJ2-1	CASSPTGGANYNEQFF	TGTGCCAGCAGCCCCACCGGGGGGGCCAACTACAATGAGCAGTTCTTC
TRBV7-9	TRBD2	TRBJ2-2	CASSALAVNTGELFF	TGTGCCAGCAGCGCTCTAGCGGTAAACACCGGGGAGCTGTTTTTT
TRBV5-1	NA	TRBJ2-2	CASSLAGRNTGELFF	TGCGCCAGCAGCTTGGCCGGGCGGAACACCGGGGAGCTGTTTTTT
TRBV12-3/TRBV12-4	NA	TRBJ1-1	CASSLLQGEAFF	TGTGCCAGCAGCCTTCTACAGGGTGAAGCTTTCTTT
TRBV11-2	NA	TRBJ2-5	CASSISGQESQYF	TGTGCCAGCAGCATTAGCGGACAAGAGTCCCAGTACTTC
TRBV24-1	TRBD1	TRBJ1-4	CATQGQHEEKLFF	TGTGCCACCCAGGGACAGCATGAGGAAAAACTGTTTTTT
TRBV5-1	TRBD1	TRBJ2-5	CASSSPTGEQETQYF	TGCGCCAGCAGTTCCCCTACAGGGGAACAAGAGACCCAGTACTTC
TRBV30	NA	TRBJ1-4	CAWRDKQGKLFF	TGTGCCTGGAGAGATAAACAGGGAAAACTGTTTTTT
TRBV10-1	TRBD2	TRBJ2-1	CASSDIRAGVSGEQFF	TGCGCCAGCAGTGATATCCGAGCGGGAGTCAGCGGTGAGCAGTTCTTC
TRBV5-4	NA	TRBJ2-3	CASSRAISTDTQYF	TGTGCCAGCAGCCGGGCCATTAGCACAGATACGCAGTATTTT
TRBV20-1	TRBD2	TRBJ2-5	CSATGGETQYF	TGCAGTGCTACGGGAGGTGAGACCCAGTACTTC
TRBV27	NA	TRBJ2-5	CASSLLTGSDKETQYF	TGTGCCAGCAGCCTTCTAACAGGGTCCGACAAGGAGACCCAGTACTTC